This TCR beta chain was captured by sequencing in a study of T cell changes during pregnancy in multiple sclerosis. Data came from immunoSEQ multiplex PCR; TCRdb stores just in-frame clones and leaves some out. The data show approximately 85,000 clones, approximately 91% seen once. This CDR3 is built from 16 residues. Unmatched junction bases numbered 7, after V lost 0 bases and J lost 5 bases. Germline V lookup: CDR1 SGHDT, CDR2 YYEEEE. This sequence originates from a female donor with multiple sclerosis, enrolled in a pregnancy study. The material sequenced was peripheral blood, taken in the first trimester of pregnancy. The rearrangement links TRBV5-6 to TRBJ2-5; 10 bases map to TRBD2. CDR3 sequence (DNA): TGTGCCAGCAGCTTGGATCCAGCGGGAGGGCTCGAGACCCAGTACTTC. Residues: CASSLDPAGGLETQYF.